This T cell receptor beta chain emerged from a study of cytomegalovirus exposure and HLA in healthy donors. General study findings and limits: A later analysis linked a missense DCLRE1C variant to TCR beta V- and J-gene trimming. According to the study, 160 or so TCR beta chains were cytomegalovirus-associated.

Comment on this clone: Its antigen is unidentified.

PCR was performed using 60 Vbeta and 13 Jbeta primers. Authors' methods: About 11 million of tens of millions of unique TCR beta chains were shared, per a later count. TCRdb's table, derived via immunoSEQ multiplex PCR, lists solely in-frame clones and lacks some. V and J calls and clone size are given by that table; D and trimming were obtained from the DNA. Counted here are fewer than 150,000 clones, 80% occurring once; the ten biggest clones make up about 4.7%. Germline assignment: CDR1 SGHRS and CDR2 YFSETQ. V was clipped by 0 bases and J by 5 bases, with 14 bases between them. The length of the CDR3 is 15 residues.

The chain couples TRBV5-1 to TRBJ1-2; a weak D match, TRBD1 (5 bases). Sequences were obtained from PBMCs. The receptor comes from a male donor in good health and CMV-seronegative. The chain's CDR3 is CASSLDGHPRYGYTF. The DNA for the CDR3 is TGCGCCAGCAGCTTGGATGGACACCCAAGGTATGGCTACACCTTC.